This T cell receptor (beta chain) was documented in a study of T-cell memory formation after mild COVID-19. It was 5'RACE with constant-segment primers that produced the TCR alpha and TCR beta cDNA libraries, which carried sample barcodes and UMIs. Using its own MiXCR run on the 5' RACE reads, TCRdb lists one record per CDR3 protein. The sample carries 15,000 or so distinct CDR3 sequences, 20% to 25% recorded once. This clonotype was seen ten or more times. Its antigen is not known. This CDR3 is 15 amino acids long. Germline lookup yields CDR1 SGHTA and CDR2 FQGTGA. The ends were cut back, 3 bases at V and 1 base at J, with 11 bases in the middle. Study-level points and caveats: Certain responding clones were present in pre-infection memory, suggesting participation of cross-reactive memory. Contracting CD8+ clones were enriched in EMRA, CD4+ mainly in CM and EM. CD4+ bias marked clones expanding day 15 to 37, unlike balanced contracting clones.

The material sequenced was PBMCs or a T cell subset sorted from them (not recorded which). This chain connects TRBV7-3 to TRBJ2-3, with a tentative D call TRBD2 (5 bases). The receptor was derived from a man younger than 35 who had mild COVID-19 (a few samples of this study predate the infection). Cell type and time point are not known. The CDR3, as DNA: TGTGCCAGCAGCTTTCCCGACGGGGGCACAGATACGCAGTATTTT. It translates to CASSFPDGGTDTQYF.